Listed here is a single T cell receptor (beta chain). Its antigen is still unknown. The data stem from a study of shared clonotypes between healthy human individuals. Study-level points and caveats: The researchers took only blood, and tissue repertoires probably look different.

The germline V gene encodes CDR1 MNHEY and CDR2 SMNVEV (reference sequence). The CDR3 spans 15 residues. V was trimmed by 3 bases and J by 6 bases, leaving 18 bases between them. Using immunoSEQ multiplex PCR, the repertoire was profiled, and TCRdb retains in-frame clones only, with some absent. The sample consists of about 180,000 clones, approximately 92% of them appearing once. The TCR comes from a woman under 40 in good health. The material sequenced was naive CD4+ T cells sorted from blood. Noted subset: CD45RA+ positively selected. This chain links TRBV27 with TRBJ2-7; D not resolved. The CDR3 region is CASSFNRRPGGEQYF. The DNA of the CDR3 is TGTGCCAGCAGTTTTAATCGTAGACCCGGTGGCGAGCAGTACTTC.